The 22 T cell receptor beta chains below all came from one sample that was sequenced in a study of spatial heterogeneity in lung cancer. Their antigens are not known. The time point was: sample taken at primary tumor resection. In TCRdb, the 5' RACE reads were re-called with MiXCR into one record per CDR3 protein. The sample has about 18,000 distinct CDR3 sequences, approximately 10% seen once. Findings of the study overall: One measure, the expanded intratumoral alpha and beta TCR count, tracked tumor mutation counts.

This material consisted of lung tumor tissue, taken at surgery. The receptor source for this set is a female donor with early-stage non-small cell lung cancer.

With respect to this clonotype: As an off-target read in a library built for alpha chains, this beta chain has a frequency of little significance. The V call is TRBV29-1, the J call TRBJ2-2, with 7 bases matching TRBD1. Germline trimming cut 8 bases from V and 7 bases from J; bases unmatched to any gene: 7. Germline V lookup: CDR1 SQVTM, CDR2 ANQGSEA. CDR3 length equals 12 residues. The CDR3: CSLTGAHGELFF. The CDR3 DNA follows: TGCAGCCTCACAGGGGCGCACGGGGAGCTGTTTTTT.

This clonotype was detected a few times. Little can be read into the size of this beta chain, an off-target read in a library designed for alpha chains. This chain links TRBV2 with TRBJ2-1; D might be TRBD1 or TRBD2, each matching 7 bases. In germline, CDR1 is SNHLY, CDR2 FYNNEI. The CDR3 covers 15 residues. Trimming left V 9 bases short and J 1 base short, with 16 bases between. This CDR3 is CASRRGGQSYNEQFF. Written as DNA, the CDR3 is TGTGCCAGTCGCAGGGGGGGCCAATCCTACAATGAGCAGTTCTTC.

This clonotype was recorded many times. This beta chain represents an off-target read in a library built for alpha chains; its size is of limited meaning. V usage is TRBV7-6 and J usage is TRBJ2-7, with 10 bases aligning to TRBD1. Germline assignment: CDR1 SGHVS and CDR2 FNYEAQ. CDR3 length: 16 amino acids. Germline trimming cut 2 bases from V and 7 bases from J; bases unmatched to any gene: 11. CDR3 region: CASSLLGGTGAEEQYF. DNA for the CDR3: TGTGCCAGCAGCTTACTGGGGGGGACAGGGGCCGAAGAGCAGTACTTC.

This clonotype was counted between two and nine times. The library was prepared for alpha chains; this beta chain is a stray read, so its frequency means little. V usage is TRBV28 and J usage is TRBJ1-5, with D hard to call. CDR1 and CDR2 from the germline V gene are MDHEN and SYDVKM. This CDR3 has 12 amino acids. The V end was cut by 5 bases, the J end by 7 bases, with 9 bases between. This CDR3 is CASSPLVQPQHF. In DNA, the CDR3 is TGTGCCAGCAGTCCTTTAGTCCAGCCCCAGCATTTT.

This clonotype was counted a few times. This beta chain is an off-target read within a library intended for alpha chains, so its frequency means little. CDR3: CASSHGQASGNTIYF. The CDR3 DNA follows: TGTGCCAGCAGCCATGGTCAGGCCTCTGGAAACACCATATATTTT. The gene calls are TRBV3-1 and TRBJ1-3; D gene ambiguous. The CDR3 runs 15 residues. Trimming pared 3 bases from V and 0 bases from J, leaving 9 bases between. Germline values: CDR1 LGHDT, CDR2 YNNKEL (reference sequence).

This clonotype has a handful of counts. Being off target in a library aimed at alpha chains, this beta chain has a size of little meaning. CDR3 protein: CASSYFPEGEKLFF. The CDR3 DNA is TGTGCCAGCAGTTACTTTCCAGAAGGTGAAAAACTGTTTTTT. The chain uses TRBV6-6 and TRBJ1-4; D gene uncertain. The CDR3 sequence is 14 residues long. Trimming stripped 1 base from V and 7 bases from J, with 10 bases between. Germline V CDR1 and CDR2: MNHNY, SVGAGI (reference sequence).

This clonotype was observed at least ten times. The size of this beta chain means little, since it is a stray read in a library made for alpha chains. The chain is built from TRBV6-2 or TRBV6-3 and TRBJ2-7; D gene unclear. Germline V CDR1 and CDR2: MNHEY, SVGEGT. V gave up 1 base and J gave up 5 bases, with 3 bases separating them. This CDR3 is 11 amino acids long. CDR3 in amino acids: CASSYFNEQYF. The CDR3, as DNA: TGTGCCAGCAGTTACTTTAACGAGCAGTACTTC.

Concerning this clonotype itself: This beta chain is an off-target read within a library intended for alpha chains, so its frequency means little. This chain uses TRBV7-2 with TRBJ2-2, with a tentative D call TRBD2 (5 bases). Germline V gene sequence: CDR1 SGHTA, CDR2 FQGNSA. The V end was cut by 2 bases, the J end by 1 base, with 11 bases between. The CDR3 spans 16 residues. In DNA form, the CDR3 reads TGTGCCAGCAGCTTAATGAGGGCTAAGAACACCGGGGAGCTGTTTTTT. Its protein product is CASSLMRAKNTGELFF.

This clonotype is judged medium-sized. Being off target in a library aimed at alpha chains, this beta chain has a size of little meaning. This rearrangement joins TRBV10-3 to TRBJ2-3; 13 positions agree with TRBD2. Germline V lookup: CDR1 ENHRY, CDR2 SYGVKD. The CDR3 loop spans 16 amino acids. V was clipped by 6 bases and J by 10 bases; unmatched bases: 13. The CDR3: CAIRQGLAGASDSQYF. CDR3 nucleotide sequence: TGTGCCATCAGGCAAGGACTAGCGGGGGCAAGTGACTCGCAGTATTTT.

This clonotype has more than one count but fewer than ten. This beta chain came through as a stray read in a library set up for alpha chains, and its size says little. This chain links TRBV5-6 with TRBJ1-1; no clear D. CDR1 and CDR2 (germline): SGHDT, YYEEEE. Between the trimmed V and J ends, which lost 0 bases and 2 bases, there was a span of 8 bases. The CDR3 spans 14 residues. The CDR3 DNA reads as TGTGCCAGCAGCTTGGGTGGCCGAAACACTGAAGCTTTCTTT. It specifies CASSLGGRNTEAFF.

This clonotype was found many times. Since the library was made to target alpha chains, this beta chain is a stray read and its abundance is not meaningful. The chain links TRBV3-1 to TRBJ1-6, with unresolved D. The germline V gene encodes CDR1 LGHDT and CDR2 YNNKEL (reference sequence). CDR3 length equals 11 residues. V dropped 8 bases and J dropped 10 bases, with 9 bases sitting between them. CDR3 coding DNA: TGTGCCAGCGGGTTTCAGTCACCCCTCCACTTT. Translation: CASGFQSPLHF.

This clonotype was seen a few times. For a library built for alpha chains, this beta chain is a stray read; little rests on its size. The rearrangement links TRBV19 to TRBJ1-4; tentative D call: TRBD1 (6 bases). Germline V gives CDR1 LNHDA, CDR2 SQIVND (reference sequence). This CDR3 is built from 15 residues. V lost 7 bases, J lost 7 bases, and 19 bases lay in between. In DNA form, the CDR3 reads TGTGCCAGTACTCGGACCCTTACGGGGGCTGAAAAACTGTTTTTT. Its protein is CASTRTLTGAEKLFF. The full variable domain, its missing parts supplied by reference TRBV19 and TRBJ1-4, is DGGITQSPKYLFRKEGQNVTLSCEQNLNHDAMYWYRQDPGQGLRLIYYSQIVNDFQKGDIAEGYSVSREKKESFPLTVTSAQKNPTAFYLCASTRTLTGAEKLFFGSGTQLSVL.

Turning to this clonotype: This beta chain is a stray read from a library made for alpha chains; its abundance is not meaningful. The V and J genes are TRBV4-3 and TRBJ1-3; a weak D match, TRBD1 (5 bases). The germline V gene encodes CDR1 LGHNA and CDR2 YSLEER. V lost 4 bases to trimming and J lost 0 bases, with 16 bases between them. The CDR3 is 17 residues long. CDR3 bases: TGCGCCAGCAGCCCAGATGCCGAAGACAGCTCTGGAAACACCATATATTTT. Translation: CASSPDAEDSSGNTIYF.

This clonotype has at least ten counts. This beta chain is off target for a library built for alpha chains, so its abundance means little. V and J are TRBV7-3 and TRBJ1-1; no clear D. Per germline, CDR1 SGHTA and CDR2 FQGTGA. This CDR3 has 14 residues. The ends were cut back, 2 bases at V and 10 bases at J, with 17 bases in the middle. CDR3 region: CASSLGYGVLRAFF. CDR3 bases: TGTGCCAGCAGCTTAGGGTATGGGGTGCTGAGAGCTTTCTTT.

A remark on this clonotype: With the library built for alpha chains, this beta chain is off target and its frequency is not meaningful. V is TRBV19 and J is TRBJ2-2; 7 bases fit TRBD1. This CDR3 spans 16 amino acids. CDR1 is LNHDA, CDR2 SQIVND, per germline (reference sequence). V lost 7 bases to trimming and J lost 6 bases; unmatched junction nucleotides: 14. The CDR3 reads CASKSTGTEYAGELFF. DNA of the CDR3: TGTGCCAGTAAGTCTACCGGGACAGAGTACGCCGGGGAGCTGTTTTTT. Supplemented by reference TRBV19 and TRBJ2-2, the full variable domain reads DGGITQSPKYLFRKEGQNVTLSCEQNLNHDAMYWYRQDPGQGLRLIYYSQIVNDFQKGDIAEGYSVSREKKESFPLTVTSAQKNPTAFYLCASKSTGTEYAGELFFGEGSRLTVL.

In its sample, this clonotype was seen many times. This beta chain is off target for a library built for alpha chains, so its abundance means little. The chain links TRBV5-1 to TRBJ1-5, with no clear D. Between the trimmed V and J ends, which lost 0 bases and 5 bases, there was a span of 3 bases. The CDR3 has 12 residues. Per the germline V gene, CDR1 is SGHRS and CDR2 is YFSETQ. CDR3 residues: CASSLVHQPQHF. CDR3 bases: TGCGCCAGCAGCTTGGTGCATCAGCCCCAGCATTTT.

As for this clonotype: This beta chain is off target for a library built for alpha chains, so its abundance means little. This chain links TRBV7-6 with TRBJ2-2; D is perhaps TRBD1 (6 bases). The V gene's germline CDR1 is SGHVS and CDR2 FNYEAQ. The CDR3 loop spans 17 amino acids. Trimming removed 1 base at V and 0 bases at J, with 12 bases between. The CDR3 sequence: CASSLVSRGTNTGELFF. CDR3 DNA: TGTGCCAGCAGCTTAGTGTCGAGGGGGACGAACACCGGGGAGCTGTTTTTT.

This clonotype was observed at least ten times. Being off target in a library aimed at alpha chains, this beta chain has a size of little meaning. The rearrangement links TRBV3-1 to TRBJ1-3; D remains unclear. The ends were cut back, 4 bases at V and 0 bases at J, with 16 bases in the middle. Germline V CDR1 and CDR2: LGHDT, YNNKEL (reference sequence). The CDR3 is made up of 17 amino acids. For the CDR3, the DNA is TGTGCCAGCAGCCGCCTATTCGACGGTGGCTCTGGAAACACCATATATTTT. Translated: CASSRLFDGGSGNTIYF.

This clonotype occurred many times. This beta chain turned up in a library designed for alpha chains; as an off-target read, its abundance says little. The CDR3 is CASSRLNSGNTIYF. The DNA of the CDR3 is TGTGCCAGCAGTCGTCTGAACTCTGGAAACACCATATATTTT. The J gene is TRBJ1-3, the V gene TRBV6-5; D is unclear. The CDR3 loop spans 14 amino acids. Germline CDR1 MNHEY, CDR2 SVGAGI. Trimming left V 5 bases short and J 0 bases short, with 8 bases between.

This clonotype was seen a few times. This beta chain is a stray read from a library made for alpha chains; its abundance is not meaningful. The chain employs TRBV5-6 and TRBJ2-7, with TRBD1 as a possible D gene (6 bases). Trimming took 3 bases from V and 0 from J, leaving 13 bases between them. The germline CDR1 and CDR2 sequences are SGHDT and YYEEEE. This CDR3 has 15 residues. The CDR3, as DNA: TGTGCCAGCAGCTCACTAACAGGGAACTCCTACGAGCAGTACTTC. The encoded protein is CASSSLTGNSYEQYF.

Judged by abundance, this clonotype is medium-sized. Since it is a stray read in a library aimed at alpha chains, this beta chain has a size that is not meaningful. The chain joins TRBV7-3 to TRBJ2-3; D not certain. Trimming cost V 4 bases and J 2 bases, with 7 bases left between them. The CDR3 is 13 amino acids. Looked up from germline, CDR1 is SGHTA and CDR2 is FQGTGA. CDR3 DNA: TGTGCCAGCAGCTGGGTCGCCACAGATACGCAGTATTTT. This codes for CASSWVATDTQYF.

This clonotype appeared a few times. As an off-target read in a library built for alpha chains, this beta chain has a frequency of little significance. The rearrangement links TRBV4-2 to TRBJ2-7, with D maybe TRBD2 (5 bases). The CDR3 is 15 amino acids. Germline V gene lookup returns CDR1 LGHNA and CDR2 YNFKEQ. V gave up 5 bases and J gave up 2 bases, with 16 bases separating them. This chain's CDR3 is CASSAGGGTPYEQYF. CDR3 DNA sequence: TGTGCCAGCAGCGCCGGAGGAGGAACTCCCTACGAGCAGTACTTC.